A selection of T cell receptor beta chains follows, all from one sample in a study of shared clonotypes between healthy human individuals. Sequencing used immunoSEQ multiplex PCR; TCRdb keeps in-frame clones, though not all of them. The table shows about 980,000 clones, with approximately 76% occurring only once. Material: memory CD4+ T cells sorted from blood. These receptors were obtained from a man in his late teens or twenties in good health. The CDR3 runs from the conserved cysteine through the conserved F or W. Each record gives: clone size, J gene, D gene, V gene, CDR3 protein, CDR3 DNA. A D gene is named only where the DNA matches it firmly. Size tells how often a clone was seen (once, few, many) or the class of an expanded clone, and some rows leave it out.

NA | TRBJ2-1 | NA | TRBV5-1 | CASRRQESSYNEQFF | TGCGCCAGCAGACGACAGGAAAGCTCCTACAATGAGCAGTTCTTC
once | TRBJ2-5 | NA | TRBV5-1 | CASSLVGGWQETQYF | TGCGCCAGCAGCTTGGTGGGTGGGTGGCAAGAGACCCAGTACTTC
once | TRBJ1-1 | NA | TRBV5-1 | CASSRGGDTEAFF | TGCGCCAGCAGCCGCGGGGGCGACACTGAAGCTTTCTTT
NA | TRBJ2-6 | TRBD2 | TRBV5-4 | CASTLGGTGANVLTF | TGTGCCAGCACCCTGGGGGGGACCGGGGCCAACGTCCTGACTTTC
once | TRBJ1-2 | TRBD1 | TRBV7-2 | CASSSGGYGYTF | TGTGCCAGCAGCTCAGGGGGCTACGGCTACACCTTC
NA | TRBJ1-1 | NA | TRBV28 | CASSRLQGSDEAFF | TGTGCCAGCAGTCGCCTTCAGGGCTCGGATGAAGCTTTCTTT
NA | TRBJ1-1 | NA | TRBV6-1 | CASSLGGEAFF | TGTGCCAGCAGTTTAGGCGGAGAAGCTTTCTTT
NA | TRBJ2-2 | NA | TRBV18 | CASSVGRELFF | TGTGCCAGCTCCGTTGGAAGGGAGCTGTTTTTT
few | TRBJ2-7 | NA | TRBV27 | CASSLSVAGYEQYF | TGTGCCAGCAGTTTATCTGTTGCGGGCTACGAGCAGTACTTC
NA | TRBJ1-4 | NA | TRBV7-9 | CASTTWGGGEDEKLFF | TGTGCCAGCACCACTTGGGGCGGGGGAGAGGATGAAAAACTGTTTTTT
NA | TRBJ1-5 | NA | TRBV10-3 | CASSRDWDQPQHF | TGTGCCTCCTCCCGGGACTGGGATCAGCCCCAGCATTTT
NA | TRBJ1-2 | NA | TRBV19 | CASKPGRDHYGYTF | TGTGCCAGTAAGCCGGGGCGGGACCACTATGGCTACACCTTC
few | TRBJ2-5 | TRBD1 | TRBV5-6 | CASSAAYRGAGETQYF | TGTGCCAGCAGCGCGGCCTACAGGGGCGCCGGGGAGACCCAGTACTTC
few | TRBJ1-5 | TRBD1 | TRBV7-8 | CASAGGGGNQPQHF | TGTGCCAGTGCAGGGGGCGGGGGCAATCAGCCCCAGCATTTT
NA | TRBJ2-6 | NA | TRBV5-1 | CASSLVGQGEAGANVLTF | TGCGCCAGCAGCTTGGTAGGTCAGGGCGAAGCTGGGGCCAACGTCCTGACTTTC
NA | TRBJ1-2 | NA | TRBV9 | CASSVVGQTITF | TGTGCCAGCAGCGTAGTTGGCCAGACTATAACCTTC
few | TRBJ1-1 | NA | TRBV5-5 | CASSWEAEDGQAFF | TGTGCCAGCAGCTGGGAGGCGGAAGACGGGCAAGCTTTCTTT
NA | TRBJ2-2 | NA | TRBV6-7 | CASSYKWVTGELFF | TGTGCCAGCAGCTACAAGTGGGTAACCGGGGAGCTGTTTTTT
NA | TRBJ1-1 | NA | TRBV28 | CASSPPQGEAFF | TGTGCCAGCAGCCCCCCGCAGGGGGAAGCTTTCTTT
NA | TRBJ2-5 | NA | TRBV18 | CASSPLRETQYF | TGTGCCAGCTCACCGCTTCGAGAGACCCAGTACTTC
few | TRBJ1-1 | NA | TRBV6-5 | CASSYSSTVNTEAFF | TGTGCCAGCAGTTACTCGTCGACGGTGAACACTGAAGCTTTCTTT
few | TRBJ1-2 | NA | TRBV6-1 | CASSESPGNYGYTF | TGTGCCAGCAGTGAATCCCCAGGAAACTATGGCTACACCTTC
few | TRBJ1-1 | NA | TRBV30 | CAWMRWTEAFF | TGTGCCTGGATGAGGTGGACTGAAGCTTTCTTT
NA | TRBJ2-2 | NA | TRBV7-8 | CASSARGTNTGELFF | TGTGCCAGCAGCGCCCGTGGCACGAACACCGGGGAGCTGTTTTTT
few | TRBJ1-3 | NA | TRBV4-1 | CASSQDGSRGSGNTIYF | TGCGCCAGCAGCCAAGATGGTAGCAGGGGTTCTGGAAACACCATATATTTT
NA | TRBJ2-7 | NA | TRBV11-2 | CASSLDVWGEQYF | TGTGCCAGCAGCTTAGATGTCTGGGGCGAGCAGTACTTC
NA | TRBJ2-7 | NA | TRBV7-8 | CASSLGQVSYEQYF | TGTGCCAGCAGCTTAGGCCAGGTGTCCTACGAGCAGTACTTC
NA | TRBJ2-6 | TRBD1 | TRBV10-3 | CAISESTGQIAGANVLTF | TGTGCCATCAGTGAGTCTACGGGACAGATAGCTGGGGCCAACGTCCTGACTTTC
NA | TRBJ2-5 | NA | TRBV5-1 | CASTSNTGKETQYF | TGCGCCAGCACCTCTAATACAGGGAAAGAGACCCAGTACTTC
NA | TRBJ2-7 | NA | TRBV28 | CASTFSGWSYEQYF | TGTGCCAGCACCTTCTCAGGGTGGTCCTACGAGCAGTACTTC
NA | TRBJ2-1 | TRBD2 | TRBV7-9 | CASSRPGLAGYNEQFF | TGTGCCAGCAGCCGCCCGGGACTAGCGGGGTACAATGAGCAGTTCTTC
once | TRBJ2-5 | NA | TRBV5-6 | CASSQQRTIQETQYF | TGTGCCAGCAGCCAACAAAGGACCATCCAAGAGACCCAGTACTTC
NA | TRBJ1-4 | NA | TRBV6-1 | CASPGGRFGEKLFF | TGTGCCAGCCCCGGGGGGAGGTTCGGCGAAAAACTGTTTTTT
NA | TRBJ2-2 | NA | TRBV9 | CASSVQGPTGELFF | TGTGCCAGCAGCGTACAGGGACCCACCGGGGAGCTGTTTTTT
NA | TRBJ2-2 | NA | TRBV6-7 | CASSYSIGTGELFF | TGTGCCAGCAGTTACTCGATTGGCACCGGGGAGCTGTTTTTT
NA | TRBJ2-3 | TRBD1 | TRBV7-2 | CASSLGAQGLDTQYF | TGTGCCAGCAGCTTAGGGGCACAGGGGTTAGATACGCAGTATTTT
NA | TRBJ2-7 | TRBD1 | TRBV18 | CASSPPGQGGTYEQYF | TGTGCCAGCTCACCACCGGGACAGGGAGGAACCTACGAGCAGTACTTC
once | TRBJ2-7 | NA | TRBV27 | CASRFSGSNYEQYF | TGTGCCAGCAGGTTCAGTGGCAGCAACTACGAGCAGTACTTC
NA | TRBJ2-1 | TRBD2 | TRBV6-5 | CASSPGLAGVSEQFF | TGTGCCAGCAGCCCGGGACTAGCGGGAGTGAGTGAGCAGTTCTTC
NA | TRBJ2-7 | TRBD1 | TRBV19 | CASSIQGTGSYEQYF | TGTGCCAGTAGTATACAGGGGACAGGTTCCTACGAGCAGTACTTC
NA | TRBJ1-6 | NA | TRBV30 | CAWSATGTEGIHF | TGTGCCTGGAGTGCCACGGGTACTGAGGGAATCCACTTT
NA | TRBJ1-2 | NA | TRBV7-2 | CASSPDRTYGYTF | TGTGCCAGCAGCCCTGACAGAACTTATGGCTACACCTTC
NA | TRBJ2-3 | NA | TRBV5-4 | CASSYHGTDTQYF | TGTGCCAGCAGTTATCACGGCACAGATACGCAGTATTTT
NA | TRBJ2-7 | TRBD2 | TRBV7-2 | CASRVSGRAYEQYF | TGTGCCAGCAGGGTTAGCGGGAGGGCCTACGAGCAGTACTTC
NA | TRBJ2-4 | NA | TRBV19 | CASSIVQGIAKNIQYF | TGTGCCAGTAGTATAGTCCAGGGAATAGCCAAAAACATTCAGTACTTC
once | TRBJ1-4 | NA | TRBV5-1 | CASSFGTANEKLFF | TGCGCCAGCAGCTTCGGGACTGCTAATGAAAAACTGTTTTTT
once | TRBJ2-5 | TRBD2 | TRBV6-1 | CASSENLRGAKETQYF | TGTGCCAGCAGTGAAAACTTGCGGGGGGCAAAAGAGACCCAGTACTTC
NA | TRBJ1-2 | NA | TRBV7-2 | CASSNRVSGYTF | TGTGCCAGCAGCAACAGGGTGTCTGGCTACACCTTC
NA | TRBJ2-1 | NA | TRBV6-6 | CASSYSAETNEQFF | TGTGCCAGCAGTTACTCGGCGGAAACCAATGAGCAGTTCTTC
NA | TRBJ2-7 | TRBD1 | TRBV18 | CASSEGAGGSYEQYF | TGTGCCAGCTCCGAGGGGGCAGGGGGATCCTACGAGCAGTACTTC
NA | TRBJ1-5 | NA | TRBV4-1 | CASSLEGGQPQHF | TGCGCCAGCAGCCTTGAGGGGGGCCAGCCCCAGCATTTT
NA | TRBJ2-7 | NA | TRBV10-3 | CAISEPPGVQYF | TGTGCCATCAGTGAGCCCCCCGGAGTACAGTACTTC
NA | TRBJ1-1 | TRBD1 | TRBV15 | CATSRVRPETGSYARHTEAFF | TGTGCCACCAGCAGAGTCCGACCCGAGACAGGGAGTTATGCCCGACACACTGAAGCTTTCTTT
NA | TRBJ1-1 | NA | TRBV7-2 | CASSLVVRGNTEAFF | TGTGCCAGCAGCTTAGTTGTCAGGGGGAACACTGAAGCTTTCTTT